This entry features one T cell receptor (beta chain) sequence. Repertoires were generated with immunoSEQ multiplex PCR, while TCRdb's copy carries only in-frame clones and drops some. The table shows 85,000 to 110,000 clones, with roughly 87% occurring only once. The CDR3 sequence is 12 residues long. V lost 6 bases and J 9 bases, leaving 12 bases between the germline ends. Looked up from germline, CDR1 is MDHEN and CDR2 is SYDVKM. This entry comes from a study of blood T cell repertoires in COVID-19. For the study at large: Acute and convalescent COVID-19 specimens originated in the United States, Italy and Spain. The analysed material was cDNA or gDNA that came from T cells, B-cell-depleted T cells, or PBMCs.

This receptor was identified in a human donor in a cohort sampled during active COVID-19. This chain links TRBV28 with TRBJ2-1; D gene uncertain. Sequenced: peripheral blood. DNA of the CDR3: TGTGCCAGCAGGTCGGGTCGGTCTGAGCAGTTCTTC. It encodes CASRSGRSEQFF.